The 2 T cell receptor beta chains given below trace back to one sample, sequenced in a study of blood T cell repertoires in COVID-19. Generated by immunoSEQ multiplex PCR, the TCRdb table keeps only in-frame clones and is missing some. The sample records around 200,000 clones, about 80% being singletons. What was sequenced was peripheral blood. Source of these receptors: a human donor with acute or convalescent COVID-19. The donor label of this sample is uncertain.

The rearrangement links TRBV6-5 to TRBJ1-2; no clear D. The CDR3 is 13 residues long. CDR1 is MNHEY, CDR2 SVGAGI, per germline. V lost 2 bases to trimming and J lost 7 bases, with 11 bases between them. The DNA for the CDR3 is TGTGCCAGCAGTTACCGCGATCACGCTGGCTACACCTTC. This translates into CASSYRDHAGYTF.

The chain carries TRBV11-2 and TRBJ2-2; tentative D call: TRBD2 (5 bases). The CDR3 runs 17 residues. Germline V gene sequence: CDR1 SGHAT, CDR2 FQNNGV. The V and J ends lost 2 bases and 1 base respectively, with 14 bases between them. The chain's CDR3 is CASSLLLGGGNTGELFF. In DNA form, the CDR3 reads TGTGCCAGCAGCTTACTCCTAGGAGGAGGGAACACCGGGGAGCTGTTTTTT.